Each of the 17 T cell receptor beta chains below was sequenced from the same sample in a study of blood T cell repertoires in COVID-19. Sequencing was performed with immunoSEQ multiplex PCR; in TCRdb, only in-frame clones are kept and a portion is missing. The table includes hundreds of thousands of clones, around 88% detected once. Material for sequencing was PBMCs or T cells enriched from blood (not recorded which). The receptors here all came from a woman aged 40 to 50 who had recovered from COVID-19.

The rearrangement uses TRBV19 and TRBJ2-2, with D perhaps TRBD1 (6 bases). This CDR3 is 14 amino acids long. V lost 9 bases, J lost 1 base, and 12 bases lay in between. Germline V gene lookup returns CDR1 LNHDA and CDR2 SQIVND (reference sequence). The CDR3, as DNA: TGTGCCAGCAGAGGCAGGGGGAACACCGGGGAGCTGTTTTTT. This gives the protein CASRGRGNTGELFF.

This clone was seen only once. The gene calls are TRBV30 and TRBJ1-4; no firm D call. The CDR3 covers 12 residues. Looked up from germline, CDR1 is GTSNPN and CDR2 is SVGIG (reference sequence). Trimming cost V 4 bases and J 1 base, with 4 bases left between them. The DNA of the CDR3 is TGTGCCTGGAAGCGAACTAATGAAAAACTGTTTTTT. It yields the protein CAWKRTNEKLFF.

The rearrangement joins TRBV30 to TRBJ2-7, with a tentative D call TRBD1 (5 bases). Between the trimmed V and J ends, which lost 0 bases and 3 bases, there was a span of 9 bases. CDR1 is GTSNPN, CDR2 SVGIG, per germline (reference sequence). This CDR3 is 13 amino acids long. The DNA of the CDR3 is TGTGCCTGGAGTGTACAGGTCAGCTACGAGCAGTACTTC. It yields the protein CAWSVQVSYEQYF.

In its sample, this clone was seen once. V and J are TRBV11-3 and TRBJ1-6; D is possibly TRBD1 (6 bases). The CDR3 covers 15 residues. Germline CDR1 is SGHNT and CDR2 is YENEEA. V was cut by 5 bases and J by 7 bases, with 15 bases left in between. DNA of the CDR3: TGTGCCAGCAGCCGCGGAGGACAGACGAATTCACCCCTCCACTTT. Translated: CASSRGGQTNSPLHF.

The chain is built from TRBV5-4 and TRBJ2-7; D might be TRBD1 (7 bases). V gave up 4 bases and J gave up 7 bases, with 21 bases separating them. Germline V gene data show CDR1 as SGHNT and CDR2 as YYREEE (reference sequence). The length of the CDR3 is 15 residues. CDR3: CASSPTGRGRGEQYF. CDR3 coding DNA: TGTGCCAGCAGCCCCACAGGTAGGGGGCGGGGTGAGCAGTACTTC.

The chain is built from TRBV19 and TRBJ1-6; no clear D. This CDR3 has 15 amino acids. Germline CDR1 and CDR2: LNHDA and SQIVND (reference sequence). Trimming removed 5 bases from V and 2 bases from J, with 10 bases in between. CDR3 bases: TGTGCCAGTAGTCCCCGGGGAGCCTATAATTCACCCCTCCACTTT. Translated, it gives CASSPRGAYNSPLHF.

The rearrangement joins TRBV7-2 to TRBJ2-5, with D maybe TRBD2 (7 bases). The CDR3 sequence is 17 residues long. Looked up from germline, CDR1 is SGHTA and CDR2 is FQGNSA. V was clipped by 3 bases and J by 9 bases, with 26 bases between them. In DNA, the CDR3 is TGTGCCAGCAGCTTCCAGGGACAAAGTTTGGGGGGGAGTCCCCAGTACTTC. It codes for CASSFQGQSLGGSPQYF.

The chain couples TRBV27 to TRBJ2-2; 8 bases are shared with TRBD2. The CDR3 consists of 14 residues. The V segment lost 9 bases and the J segment 2 bases; nucleotides outside the gene matches: 5. Germline-derived CDR1 and CDR2 are MNHEY and SMNVEV (reference sequence). In DNA, the CDR3 is TGTGCCAGTTACACTAGCGGAAACACCGGGGAGCTGTTTTTT. Its translation is CASYTSGNTGELFF.

This clone has more than one count but fewer than ten. The chain recombines TRBV28 with TRBJ1-4, with 7 nucleotides matching TRBD1. The CDR3 has 17 residues. Per germline, CDR1 MDHEN and CDR2 SYDVKM. V trimming: 5 bases; J trimming: 5 bases; junction bases outside the gene matches: 14. Here the CDR3 reads CASSGRQGLKHNEKLFF. The CDR3 bases are TGTGCCAGCAGTGGGAGACAGGGATTAAAACACAATGAAAAACTGTTTTTT.

The CDR3 region is CASSETVQGARNQPQHF. CDR3 DNA sequence: TGTGCCAGCAGTGAAACCGTACAGGGGGCCCGGAATCAGCCCCAGCATTTT. The chain joins TRBV6-1 to TRBJ1-5, with 9 bases aligning to TRBD1. CDR1 is MNHNS and CDR2 is SASEGT in the germline V gene. V gave up 2 bases and J gave up 4 bases; unmatched junction bases: 9. This CDR3 is built from 17 residues.

This clone has a handful of counts. The gene calls are TRBV10-3 and TRBJ2-1; TRBD2 matches 14 bases. CDR3 size: 14 residues. Looked up from germline, CDR1 is ENHRY and CDR2 is SYGVKD. Losses at the gene ends were 8 bases for V and 7 bases for J; bases not matched to a gene: 4. The CDR3 is CAIGLAGGWNEQFF. CDR3 nucleotide sequence: TGTGCCATCGGACTAGCGGGAGGTTGGAATGAGCAGTTCTTC.

In this sample, this clone turned up once. This CDR3 is also generated by other DNA sequences in the sample. The rearrangement uses TRBV28 and TRBJ1-3; D is uncertain. This CDR3 has 14 amino acids. Germline assignment: CDR1 MDHEN and CDR2 SYDVKM. V was pared by 4 bases and J by 1 base, with 8 bases between. This chain's CDR3 is CASSSPGSGNTIYF. CDR3 sequence (DNA): TGTGCCAGCAGTTCCCCCGGGTCTGGAAACACCATATATTTT. Drawing the rest from reference TRBV28 and TRBJ1-3, the complete variable domain is DVKVTQSSRYLVKRTGEKVFLECVQDMDHENMFWYRQDPGLGLRLIYFSYDVKMKEKGDIPEGYSVSREKKERFSLILESASTNQTSMYLCASSSPGSGNTIYFGEGSWLTVV.

CDR3 DNA sequence: TGTGCCAGCAGCGGGAAAAGGGGGTCCCGTGGCCCTTATAGCAATCAGCCCCAGCATTTT. Protein product: CASSGKRGSRGPYSNQPQHF. V usage is TRBV14 and J usage is TRBJ1-5; D perhaps matches TRBD1 (6 bases). From germline, CDR1 is SGHDN and CDR2 FVKESK. The germline V and J ends were trimmed by 5 bases and 0 bases, with 26 bases remaining between them. This CDR3 region has 20 residues.

The V call is TRBV15, the J call TRBJ2-7; 8 nucleotides line up with TRBD1. The germline V gene encodes CDR1 LNHNV and CDR2 YYDKDF (reference sequence). Losses at the gene ends were 4 bases for V and 5 bases for J; bases not matched to a gene: 10. CDR3 length: 15 amino acids. CDR3 protein: CATSIGDRNIHEQYF. For the CDR3, the DNA is TGTGCCACCAGCATAGGGGACAGGAATATCCACGAGCAGTACTTC.

The chain has TRBV10-1 and TRBJ1-3; D unresolved. V gave up 6 bases and J gave up 0 bases, with 9 bases separating them. The germline gives CDR1 WNHNN, CDR2 SYGVQD (reference sequence). There are 14 residues in the CDR3. CDR3 coding DNA: TGCGCCAGCAGACCCCGGGACTCTGGAAACACCATATATTTT. It specifies CASRPRDSGNTIYF.

This chain joins TRBV9 and TRBJ2-7; D not resolved. The CDR3 length is 14 residues. V was pared by 6 bases and J by 4 bases, with 17 bases between. Germline assignment: CDR1 SGDLS and CDR2 YYNGEE. CDR3 protein: CASTHGAKSYEQYF. In DNA form, the CDR3 reads TGTGCCAGCACACATGGAGCGAAGAGTTACGAGCAGTACTTC.

V gene TRBV9 combines with J gene TRBJ2-3, with TRBD2 as a possible D gene (6 bases). Germline CDR1 is SGDLS and CDR2 is YYNGEE. The CDR3 covers 16 residues. V lost 4 bases and J lost 0, with 15 bases in between. The CDR3 coding sequence is TGTGCCAGCAGCCTATGGGGCGGGACTAGCACAGATACGCAGTATTTT. This sequence encodes CASSLWGGTSTDTQYF.